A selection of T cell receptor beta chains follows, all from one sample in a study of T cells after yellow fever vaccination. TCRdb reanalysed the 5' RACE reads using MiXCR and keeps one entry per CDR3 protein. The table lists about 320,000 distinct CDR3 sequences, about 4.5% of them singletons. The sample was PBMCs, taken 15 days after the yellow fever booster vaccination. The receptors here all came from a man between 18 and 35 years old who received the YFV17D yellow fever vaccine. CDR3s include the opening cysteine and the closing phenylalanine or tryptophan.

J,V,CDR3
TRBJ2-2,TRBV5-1,CASSFVAGVTNGELFF
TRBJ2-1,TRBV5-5,CASSFVRGPYNEQFF
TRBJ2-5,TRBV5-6,CASSLGEARPETQYF
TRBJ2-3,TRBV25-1,CASSTSEVTDTQYF
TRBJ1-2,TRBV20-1,CSARDLSAGQGNYGYTF
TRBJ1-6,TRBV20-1,CSAAGGASYNSPLHF
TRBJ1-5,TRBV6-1,CASSDQGDYQPQHF
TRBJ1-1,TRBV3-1,CASSQYSSTEAFF
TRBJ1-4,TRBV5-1,CASSSYRDPNEKLFF
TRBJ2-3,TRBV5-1,CASSLDPASDTQYF
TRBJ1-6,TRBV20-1,CSASPFRGQRALHF
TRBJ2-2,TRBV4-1,CASSQLGQGDTGELFF
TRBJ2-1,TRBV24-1,CATSDRKRGTSYNEQFF
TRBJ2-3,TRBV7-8,CASSPRQGGTDTQYF
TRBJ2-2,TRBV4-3,CASSQGFLAGGAGELFF
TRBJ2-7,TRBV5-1,CASRLGTGEPYF
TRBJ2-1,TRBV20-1,CSASYSVGNEQFF
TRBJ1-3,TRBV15,CATSRDPHRVGNTIYF
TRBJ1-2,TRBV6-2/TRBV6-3,CASTQEMDYGYTF
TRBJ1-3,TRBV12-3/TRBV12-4,CASRPGGTGNTIYF
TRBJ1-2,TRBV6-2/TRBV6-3,CASNKKYGVGYTF
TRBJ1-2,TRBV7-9,CASSPGQTNYGYTF
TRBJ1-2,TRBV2,CASSEVGVTYGYTF
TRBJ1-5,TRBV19,CASSTRDGRGNQPQHF
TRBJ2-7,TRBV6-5,CASKKGLSSYEQYF
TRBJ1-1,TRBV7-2,CASSPRDRNTEAFF
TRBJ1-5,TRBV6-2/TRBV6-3,CASRTDSNQPQHF
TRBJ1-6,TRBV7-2,CASSATGMGNSPLHF
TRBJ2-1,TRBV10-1,CASSRVGGTPNNEQFF
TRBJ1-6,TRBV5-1,CASSPTAGGGSPLHF
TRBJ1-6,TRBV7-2,CASSLDAAAGRSLHF
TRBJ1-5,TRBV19,CASSMPAGGRQPQHF
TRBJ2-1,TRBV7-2,CASSWTSGGENEQFF
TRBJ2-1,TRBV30,CAWSQDSYNEQFF
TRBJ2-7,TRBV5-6,CASSLNRGPEQYF
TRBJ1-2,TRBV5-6,CASSVTGPGYGYTF
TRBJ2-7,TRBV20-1,CSASPGSYEQYF
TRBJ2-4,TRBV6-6,CASSLGQPGENIQYF
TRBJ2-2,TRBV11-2,CASSISNANTGELFF
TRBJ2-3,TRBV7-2,CASSLGVLTGDTQYF